One sample yielded the 19 T cell receptor beta chains listed below, sequenced in a study of neoadjuvant nivolumab and ipilimumab in lung cancer. The repertoire was sequenced with immunoSEQ multiplex PCR; TCRdb's copy has only in-frame clones and lacks some. Seen here are several thousand clones, around 90% observed once, and the top ten hold 2.4%. The sample in question was tumor tissue, obtained after neoadjuvant nivolumab, alone or with ipilimumab, at or shortly before surgery. The receptor source for this set is an adult with non-small cell lung cancer. Some clones in this sample may be carry-over from other donors' samples.

This chain links TRBV20-1 with TRBJ1-2; D gene ambiguous. Trimming removed 6 bases from V and 8 bases from J, with 13 bases in between. This CDR3 has 11 amino acids. In germline, CDR1 is DFQATT, CDR2 SNEGSKA (reference sequence). The CDR3 sequence: CSAGGDKGYTF. The DNA of the CDR3 is TGCAGTGCGGGAGGTGACAAGGGCTACACCTTC.

The chain uses TRBV27 and TRBJ1-2; possible D gene TRBD1, 5 bases. The germline V and J ends were trimmed by 4 bases and 2 bases, with 8 bases remaining between them. Looked up from germline, CDR1 is MNHEY and CDR2 is SMNVEV (reference sequence). The length of the CDR3 is 13 residues. Here the CDR3 DNA reads TGTGCCAGCAGTTCGGGACGGAACTATGGCTACACCTTC. This codes for CASSSGRNYGYTF.

This clone was observed a handful of times. This chain joins TRBV29-1 and TRBJ2-7; 14 bases agree with TRBD2. V lost 5 bases and J lost 3; bases outside the gene matches: 3. The CDR3 has 14 residues. Germline CDR1 reads SQVTM; CDR2 reads ANQGSEA. The CDR3 spells CSVYGTSGSYEQYF. The DNA for the CDR3 is TGCAGCGTTTACGGGACTAGCGGGAGCTACGAGCAGTACTTC.

This sequence joins TRBV6-1 and TRBJ2-7; D is perhaps TRBD1 (5 bases). The CDR3 runs 14 residues. V lost 6 bases and J 0 bases, leaving 12 bases between the germline ends. Germline V gene sequence: CDR1 MNHNS, CDR2 SASEGT. The CDR3 region is CASSLTTASYEQYF. CDR3 DNA: TGTGCCAGCAGCCTTACGACAGCCTCCTACGAGCAGTACTTC.

The chain uses TRBV6-5 and TRBJ1-5; D gene unclear. Germline CDR1 reads MNHEY; CDR2 reads SVGAGI. V was cut by 4 bases and J by 11 bases, with 15 bases left in between. The CDR3 has 13 amino acids. The CDR3 sequence is CASSSSPSKAQHF. The DNA of the CDR3 is TGTGCCAGCAGTTCCTCCCCGTCGAAGGCCCAGCATTTT.

The chain has TRBV25-1 and TRBJ1-1; no firm D call. Deletions cut 6 bases from V and 3 bases from J, with 17 bases between. Germline lookup yields CDR1 MGHDK and CDR2 SYGVNS. The CDR3 is 15 amino acids. The CDR3 DNA is TGTGCCAGCAGCACCAGGCGGGCTTTGGACACTGAAGCTTTCTTT. This sequence encodes CASSTRRALDTEAFF.

The V and J genes are TRBV18 and TRBJ2-1; D perhaps matches TRBD2 (6 bases). Germline V lookup: CDR1 KGHSH, CDR2 LQKENI. The V end was cut by 6 bases, the J end by 8 bases, with 11 bases between. The CDR3 spans 12 residues. The CDR3: CASSEGLYEQFF. The DNA of the CDR3 is TGTGCCAGCTCGGAGGGACTCTATGAGCAGTTCTTC.

This chain links TRBV30 with TRBJ2-7; 10 bases agree with TRBD2. The CDR3 length is 13 residues. Germline values: CDR1 GTSNPN, CDR2 SVGIG (reference sequence). J gave up 0 bases and V 8 bases, and 4 bases lay outside the gene matches. The CDR3 loop reads CAGTSGNSYEQYF. In DNA, the CDR3 is TGTGCCGGCACTAGCGGGAACTCCTACGAGCAGTACTTC.

The rearrangement links TRBV18 to TRBJ2-7; D gene uncertain. CDR3 length: 15 amino acids. Germline V gives CDR1 KGHSH, CDR2 LQKENI. V gave up 5 bases and J gave up 0 bases, with 14 bases separating them. The CDR3 loop reads CASSSQEVPSYEQYF. The CDR3 bases are TGTGCCAGCTCATCCCAAGAAGTACCCTCCTACGAGCAGTACTTC. The full variable domain, its missing parts supplied by reference TRBV18 and TRBJ2-7, is NAGVMQNPRHLVRRRGQEARLRCSPMKGHSHVYWYRQLPEEGLKFMVYLQKENIIDESGMPKERFSAEFPKEGPSILRIQQVVRGDSAAYFCASSSQEVPSYEQYFGPGTRLTVT.

The chain recombines TRBV6-6 with TRBJ1-1, with D perhaps matching TRBD1 (6 bases). V dropped 7 bases and J dropped 1 base, with 7 bases sitting between them. Germline lookup yields CDR1 MNHNY and CDR2 SVGAGI (reference sequence). There are 12 residues in the CDR3. CDR3 DNA: TGTGCCAGCAAAGGGGGGAACACTGAAGCTTTCTTT. This translates into CASKGGNTEAFF.

This chain joins TRBV7-9 and TRBJ2-7; perhaps TRBD1 as D (7 bases). CDR3 length: 15 residues. V lost 4 bases and J lost 6, with 19 bases in between. CDR1 is SEHNR and CDR2 is FQNEAQ in the germline V gene (reference sequence). The CDR3 is CASSSGQSTGGEQYF. For the CDR3, the DNA is TGTGCCAGCAGCTCGGGACAGTCAACCGGGGGCGAGCAGTACTTC.

The V call is TRBV5-1, the J call TRBJ2-1; D unresolved. The length of the CDR3 is 12 residues. Germline CDR1 reads SGHRS; CDR2 reads YFSETQ. V dropped 0 bases and J dropped 7 bases, with 5 bases sitting between them. As DNA, the CDR3 is TGCGCCAGCAGCTTGGTCTCGAATGAGCAGTTCTTC. Translated: CASSLVSNEQFF.

The rearrangement joins TRBV27 to TRBJ1-2; 10 bases match TRBD1. The trim removed 3 bases at V and 8 bases at J, leaving 3 bases unmatched. In germline, CDR1 is MNHEY, CDR2 SMNVEV (reference sequence). The CDR3 contains 13 residues. CDR3 nucleotide sequence: TGTGCCAGCAGTTTCGGGACAGGGGAAGGCTACACCTTC. Its protein is CASSFGTGEGYTF.

V is TRBV7-2 and J is TRBJ2-2; 7 bases fit TRBD2. The CDR3 runs 16 residues. The V and J ends lost 4 bases and 4 bases, in that order; junction bases with no gene match: 9. CDR1 is SGHTA, CDR2 FQGNSA, per germline. The CDR3 nucleotides are TGTGCCAGCAGCTCATATCTAGCGGTTAGCACCGGGGAGCTGTTTTTT. Amino acid sequence: CASSSYLAVSTGELFF.

The chain couples TRBV5-1 to TRBJ2-1; D is ambiguous. Trimming removed 1 base from V and 6 bases from J, with 14 bases in between. There are 15 residues in the CDR3. Germline V CDR1 and CDR2: SGHRS, YFSETQ. The CDR3 sequence is CASSLNGSPLNEQFF. CDR3 nucleotides: TGCGCCAGCAGCTTGAACGGCAGCCCCCTCAATGAGCAGTTCTTC.

The chain is built from TRBV30 and TRBJ2-5, with no clear D. Germline loops: CDR1 GTSNPN, CDR2 SVGIG (reference sequence). Between the trimmed V and J ends, which lost 0 bases and 5 bases, there was a span of 10 bases. CDR3 length equals 13 residues. CDR3 sequence reads: CAWSVKAGETQYF. The CDR3 bases are TGTGCCTGGAGTGTAAAGGCCGGGGAGACCCAGTACTTC.

The chain links TRBV5-5 to TRBJ1-1, with D possibly TRBD1 on 5 matching bases. The V end was cut by 0 bases, the J end by 3 bases, with 12 bases between. The CDR3 sequence is 15 residues long. The germline V gene has CDR1 SGHKS and CDR2 YYEKEE (reference sequence). This CDR3 is CASSLGRGTYTEAFF. CDR3 nucleotides: TGTGCCAGCAGCTTGGGTCGGGGCACGTACACTGAAGCTTTCTTT.

This chain joins TRBV29-1 and TRBJ2-3; D is undetermined. V was trimmed by 3 bases and J by 6 bases, leaving 13 bases between them. Germline V gives CDR1 SQVTM, CDR2 ANQGSEA. This CDR3 has 13 amino acids. The chain's CDR3 is CSVDWGFADTQYF. The CDR3 nucleotides read TGCAGCGTTGATTGGGGATTTGCGGATACGCAGTATTTT.

The chain couples TRBV6-6 to TRBJ1-1; 7 positions match TRBD1. The CDR3 runs 14 residues. Germline lookup yields CDR1 MNHNY and CDR2 SVGAGI (reference sequence). V lost 5 bases to trimming and J lost 7 bases; unmatched junction nucleotides: 10. Here the CDR3 DNA reads TGTGCCAGCAGTCGGCGACAGGGAGTGGGTGAAGCTTTCTTT. It encodes CASSRRQGVGEAFF.